A selection of T cell receptor beta chains follows, all from one sample in a study of cytomegalovirus exposure and HLA in healthy donors. Sequenced by immunoSEQ multiplex PCR; TCRdb stores in-frame clones only, minus some. The sample yields over 150,000 clones, 65% to 85% seen once. Sequencing used PBMCs. Receptors were obtained from a male donor in good health and CMV-seronegative. Both conserved end residues are part of each CDR3. A D gene is named only where the DNA matches it firmly. Rows may omit the clone size; those that give it use once, few, many or a size class.

cdr3_nt cdr3_aa d_call j_call v_call clone_size
TGTGCCAGCAGTTTAAGGGTCCAGGGTGACGCTTTCTTT CASSLRVQGDAFF . TRBJ1-1 TRBV27 few
TGTGCCAGCAGCCAATTAGGAGTCCTCGGGGGCTACACCTTC CASSQLGVLGGYTF . TRBJ1-2 TRBV14 .
TGTGCCAGCAGTGCTCCCGGTCGGACAGGTGAAGCTTTCTTT CASSAPGRTGEAFF TRBD1 TRBJ1-1 TRBV28 .
TGTGCCAGCAGTTTTTTCGGGAACACCGGGGAGCTGTTTTTT CASSFFGNTGELFF . TRBJ2-2 TRBV27 .
TGTGCCAGCAGTTTGGGCAGGGGTGGCTATGGCTACACCTTC CASSLGRGGYGYTF . TRBJ1-2 TRBV28 few
TGTGCCAGCAGCGAGGGACTCACTAGCACAGATACGCAGTATTTT CASSEGLTSTDTQYF . TRBJ2-3 TRBV7-9 .
TGTGCCAGTAGTACCGGGACAACCGTTCTCGGAGAGCAGTACTTC CASSTGTTVLGEQYF . TRBJ2-7 TRBV19 .
TGTGCCAGCAGTGATTCGGGAGCCAGCACAGATACGCAGTATTTT CASSDSGASTDTQYF . TRBJ2-3 TRBV6-1 .
TGTGCCAGCAGCAAATTCAGGGGGCGCGGTGTCTACGAGCAGTACTTC CASSKFRGRGVYEQYF . TRBJ2-7 TRBV21-1 .
TGTGCCAGCGGGACTTATGCAACTAATGAAAAACTGTTTTTT CASGTYATNEKLFF . TRBJ1-4 TRBV6-1 .
TGTGCCAGCAGTTACGACGGGACTAGATACAATGAGCAGTTCTTC CASSYDGTRYNEQFF TRBD2 TRBJ2-1 TRBV6-6 .
TGCGCCAGCAGCCAAGAATTTGGGACAGTCTCCTACGAGCAGTACTTC CASSQEFGTVSYEQYF TRBD1 TRBJ2-7 TRBV4-3 .
TGCAGCGGCGCCGGGACAGGGGCAGGAAACACCATATATTTT CSGAGTGAGNTIYF TRBD1 TRBJ1-3 TRBV29-1 .
TGTGCCAGCAGTTTCCAGGGGCGGGCTAGCGGGGGGGACACAGATACGCAGTATTTT CASSFQGRASGGDTDTQYF TRBD2 TRBJ2-3 TRBV27 .
TGTGCCAGCTCACCACCAGGGGTAGATCAGCCCCAGCATTTT CASSPPGVDQPQHF . TRBJ1-5 TRBV18 .
TGTGCCAGTAGTATCTCGCGGTACACTGAAGCTTTCTTT CASSISRYTEAFF . TRBJ1-1 TRBV19 .
TGCAGCGGCCTTGTTACAAACTATGGCTACACCTTC CSGLVTNYGYTF . TRBJ1-2 TRBV29-1 .
TGTGCCAGCAGCCTCGGGACATCCTACAATGAGCAGTTCTTC CASSLGTSYNEQFF . TRBJ2-1 TRBV7-2 .
TGTGCCAGCAGTTTATCTTTTATCCGGCCCCAGCATTTT CASSLSFIRPQHF . TRBJ1-5 TRBV27 .
TGTGCCAGTAGATCGACAGGGTACGAGCAGTACTTC CASRSTGYEQYF TRBD1 TRBJ2-7 TRBV19 .
TGTGCCAGCAGTGGGCGTAGCGGGGGGAACCCAAGATCCTACGAGCAGTACTTC CASSGRSGGNPRSYEQYF TRBD2 TRBJ2-7 TRBV6-1 .
TGTGCCAGCAGGCTAGGGACTAGCGGGTCCTACAATGAGCAGTTCTTC CASRLGTSGSYNEQFF TRBD2 TRBJ2-1 TRBV2 few
TGCGCCAGCAGCAGGTTGACAGGGCTCGGCGGGGCCAACGTCCTGACTTTC CASSRLTGLGGANVLTF TRBD1 TRBJ2-6 TRBV5-1 .
TGCAGCGTGGCTGAACCCAACACCGGGGAGCTGTTTTTT CSVAEPNTGELFF . TRBJ2-2 TRBV29-1 .
TGCGCCAGCAGCCAAGCTAGCGGGAGTATTTCCTACAATGAGCAGTTCTTC CASSQASGSISYNEQFF TRBD2 TRBJ2-1 TRBV4-1 .
TGTGCCAGCAGCTTAAAGTGGGGCGGGAGTGGAGAGACCCAGTACTTC CASSLKWGGSGETQYF TRBD2 TRBJ2-5 TRBV7-6 .
TGTGCCAGCAATAAGACACCTAATCAGCCCCAGCATTTT CASNKTPNQPQHF . TRBJ1-5 TRBV28 .
TGTGCCAGCTTCCCAGACCAGCGAGATAATGAGCAGTTCTTC CASFPDQRDNEQFF . TRBJ2-1 TRBV5-4 .